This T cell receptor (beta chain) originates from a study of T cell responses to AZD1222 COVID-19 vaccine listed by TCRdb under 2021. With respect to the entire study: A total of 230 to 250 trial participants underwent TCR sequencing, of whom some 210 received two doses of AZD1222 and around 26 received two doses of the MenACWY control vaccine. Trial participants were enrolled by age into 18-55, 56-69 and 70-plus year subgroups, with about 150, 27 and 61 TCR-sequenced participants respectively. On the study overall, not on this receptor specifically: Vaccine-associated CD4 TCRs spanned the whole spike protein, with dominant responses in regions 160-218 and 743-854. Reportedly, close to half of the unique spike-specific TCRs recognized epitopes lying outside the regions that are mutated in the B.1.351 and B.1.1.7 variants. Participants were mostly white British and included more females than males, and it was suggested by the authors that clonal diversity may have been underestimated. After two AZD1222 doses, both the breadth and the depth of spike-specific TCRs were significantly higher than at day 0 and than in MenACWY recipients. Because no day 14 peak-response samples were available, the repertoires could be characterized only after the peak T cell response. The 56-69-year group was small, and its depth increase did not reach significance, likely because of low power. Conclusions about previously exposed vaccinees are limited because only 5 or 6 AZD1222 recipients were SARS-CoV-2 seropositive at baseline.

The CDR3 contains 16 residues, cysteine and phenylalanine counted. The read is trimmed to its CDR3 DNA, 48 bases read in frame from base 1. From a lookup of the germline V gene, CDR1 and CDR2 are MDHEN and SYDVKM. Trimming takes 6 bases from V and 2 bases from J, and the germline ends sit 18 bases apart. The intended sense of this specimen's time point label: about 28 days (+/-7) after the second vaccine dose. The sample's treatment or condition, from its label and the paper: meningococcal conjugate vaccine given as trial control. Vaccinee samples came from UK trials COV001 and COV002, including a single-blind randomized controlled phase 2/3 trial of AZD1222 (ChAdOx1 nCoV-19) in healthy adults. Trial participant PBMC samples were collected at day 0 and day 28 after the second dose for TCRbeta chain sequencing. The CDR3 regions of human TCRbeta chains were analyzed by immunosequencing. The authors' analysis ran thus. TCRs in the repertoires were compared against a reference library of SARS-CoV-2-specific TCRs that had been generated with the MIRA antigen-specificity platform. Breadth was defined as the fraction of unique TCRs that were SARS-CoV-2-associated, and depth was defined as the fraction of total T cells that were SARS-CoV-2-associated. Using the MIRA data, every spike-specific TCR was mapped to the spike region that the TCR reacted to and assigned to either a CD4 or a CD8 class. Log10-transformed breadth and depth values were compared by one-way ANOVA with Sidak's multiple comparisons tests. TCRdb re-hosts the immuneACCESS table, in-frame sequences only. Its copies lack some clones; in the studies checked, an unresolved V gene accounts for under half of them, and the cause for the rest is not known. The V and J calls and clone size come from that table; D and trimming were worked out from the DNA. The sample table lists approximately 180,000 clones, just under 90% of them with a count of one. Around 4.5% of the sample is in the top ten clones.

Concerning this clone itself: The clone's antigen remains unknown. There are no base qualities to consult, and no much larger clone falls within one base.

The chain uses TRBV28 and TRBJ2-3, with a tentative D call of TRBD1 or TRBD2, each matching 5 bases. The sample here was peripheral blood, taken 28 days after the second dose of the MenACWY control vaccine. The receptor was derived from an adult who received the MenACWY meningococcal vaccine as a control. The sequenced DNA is TGTGCCAGCAGCCTCGTGGCGGGCAGGGACACAGATACGCAGTATTTT. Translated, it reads CASSLVAGRDTDTQYF.